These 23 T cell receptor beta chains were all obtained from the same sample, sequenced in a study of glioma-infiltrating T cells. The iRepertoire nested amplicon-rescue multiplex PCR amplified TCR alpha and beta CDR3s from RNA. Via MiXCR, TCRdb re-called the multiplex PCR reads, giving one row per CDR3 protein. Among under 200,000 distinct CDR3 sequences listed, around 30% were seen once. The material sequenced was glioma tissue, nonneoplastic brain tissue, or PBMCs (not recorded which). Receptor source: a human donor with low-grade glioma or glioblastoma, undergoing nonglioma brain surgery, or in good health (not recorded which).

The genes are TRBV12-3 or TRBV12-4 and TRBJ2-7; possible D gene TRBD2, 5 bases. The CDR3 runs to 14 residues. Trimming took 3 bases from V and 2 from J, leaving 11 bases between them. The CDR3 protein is CASSFSEGPYEQYF. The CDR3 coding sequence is TGTGCCAGCAGTTTCTCCGAGGGTCCCTACGAGCAGTACTTC.

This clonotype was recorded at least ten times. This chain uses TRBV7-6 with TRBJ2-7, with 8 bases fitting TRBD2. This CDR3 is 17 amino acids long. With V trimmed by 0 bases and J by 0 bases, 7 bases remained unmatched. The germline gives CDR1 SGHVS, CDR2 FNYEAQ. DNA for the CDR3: TGTGCCAGCAGCTTAGCGGGCGGAGCGGGAGTCTCCTACGAGCAGTACTTC. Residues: CASSLAGGAGVSYEQYF.

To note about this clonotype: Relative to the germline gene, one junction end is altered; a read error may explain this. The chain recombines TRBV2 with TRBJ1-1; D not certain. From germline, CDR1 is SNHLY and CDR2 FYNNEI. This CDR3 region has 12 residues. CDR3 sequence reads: CASSQQLGEAPF. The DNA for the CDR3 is TGTGCCAGCAGCCAACAGTTGGGTGAAGCTCCCTTT.

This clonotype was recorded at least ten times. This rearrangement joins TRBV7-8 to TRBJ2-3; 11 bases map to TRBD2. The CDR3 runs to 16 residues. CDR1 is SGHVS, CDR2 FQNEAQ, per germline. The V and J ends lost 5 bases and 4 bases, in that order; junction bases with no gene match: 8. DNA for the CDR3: TGTGCCAGCAGCCCCTCACTAGCGGGAGTCGCAGATACGCAGTATTTT. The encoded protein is CASSPSLAGVADTQYF.

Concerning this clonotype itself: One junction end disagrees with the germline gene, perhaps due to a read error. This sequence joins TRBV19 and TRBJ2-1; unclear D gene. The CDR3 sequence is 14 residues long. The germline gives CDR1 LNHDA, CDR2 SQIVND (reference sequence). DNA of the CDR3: TGTGCCAGTAGTATAAGTGTCAACTACAATGAGAAGTTCTTC. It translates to CASSISVNYNEKFF.

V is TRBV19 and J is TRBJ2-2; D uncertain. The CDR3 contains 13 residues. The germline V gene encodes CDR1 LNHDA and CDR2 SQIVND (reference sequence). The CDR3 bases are TGTGCTAACACAGATCCGAACACCGGGGAGCTGTTTTTT. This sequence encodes CANTDPNTGELFF.

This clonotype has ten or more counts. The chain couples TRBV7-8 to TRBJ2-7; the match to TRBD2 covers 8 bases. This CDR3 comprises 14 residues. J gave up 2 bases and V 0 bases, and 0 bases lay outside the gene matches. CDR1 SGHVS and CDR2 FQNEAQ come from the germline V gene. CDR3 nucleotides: TGTGCCAGCAGCTTAGCTAGCGGGACCTACGAGCAGTACTTC. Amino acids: CASSLASGTYEQYF.

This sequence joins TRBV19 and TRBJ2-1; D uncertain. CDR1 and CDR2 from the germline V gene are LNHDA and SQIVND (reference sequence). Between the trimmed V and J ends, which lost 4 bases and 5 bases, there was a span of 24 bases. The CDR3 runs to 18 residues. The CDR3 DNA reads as TGTGCCAGTAGTAACCGGGTTTTGGCCTTTGACGTCCACAATGAGCAGTTCTTC. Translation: CASSNRVLAFDVHNEQFF.

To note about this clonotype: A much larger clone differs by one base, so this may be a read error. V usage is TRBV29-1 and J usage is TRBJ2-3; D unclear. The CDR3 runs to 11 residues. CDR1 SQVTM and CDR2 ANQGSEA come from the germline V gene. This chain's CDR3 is CSVQDPDTKYF. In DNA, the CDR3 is TGCAGCGTTCAAGATCCAGATACGAAGTATTTT.

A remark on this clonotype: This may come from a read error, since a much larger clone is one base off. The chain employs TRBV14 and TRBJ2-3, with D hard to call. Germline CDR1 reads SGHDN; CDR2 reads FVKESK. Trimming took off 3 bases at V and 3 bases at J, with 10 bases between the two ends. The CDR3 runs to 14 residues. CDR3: CASSHCDKTDTQYF. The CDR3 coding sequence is TGTGCCAGCAGCCATTGTGACAAAACAGATACGCAGTATTTT.

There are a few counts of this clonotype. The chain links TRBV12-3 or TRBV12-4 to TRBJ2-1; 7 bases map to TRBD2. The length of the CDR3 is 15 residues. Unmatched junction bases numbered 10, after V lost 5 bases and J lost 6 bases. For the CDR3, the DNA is TGTGCCAGCAGTACCTCGAGGCTAGCGGTCAATGAGCAGTTCTTC. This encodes CASSTSRLAVNEQFF.

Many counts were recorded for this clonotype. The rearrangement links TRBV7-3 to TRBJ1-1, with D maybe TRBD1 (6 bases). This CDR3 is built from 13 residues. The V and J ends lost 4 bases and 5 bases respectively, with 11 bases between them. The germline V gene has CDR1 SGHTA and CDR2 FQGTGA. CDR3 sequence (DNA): TGTGCCAGCAGCTCTCTGAGGGGGACTGAAGCTTTCTTT. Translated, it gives CASSSLRGTEAFF.

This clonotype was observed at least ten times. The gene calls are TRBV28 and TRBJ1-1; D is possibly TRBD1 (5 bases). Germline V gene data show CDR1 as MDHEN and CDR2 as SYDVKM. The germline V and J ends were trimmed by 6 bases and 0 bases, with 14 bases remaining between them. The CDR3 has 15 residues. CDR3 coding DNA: TGTGCCAGCAGAACGGGGCTGAACATGAACACTGAAGCTTTCTTT. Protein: CASRTGLNMNTEAFF.

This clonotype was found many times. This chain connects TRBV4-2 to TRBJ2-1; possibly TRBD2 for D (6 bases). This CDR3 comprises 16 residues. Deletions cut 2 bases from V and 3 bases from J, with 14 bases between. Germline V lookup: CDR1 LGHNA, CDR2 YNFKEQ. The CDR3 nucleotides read TGTGCCAGCAGCCAATTACCGGGACTTCACTACAATGAGCAGTTCTTC. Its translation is CASSQLPGLHYNEQFF.

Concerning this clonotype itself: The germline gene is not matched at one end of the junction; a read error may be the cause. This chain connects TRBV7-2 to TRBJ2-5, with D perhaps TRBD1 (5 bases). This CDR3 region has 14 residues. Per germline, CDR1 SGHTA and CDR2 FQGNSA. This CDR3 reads CASSLSGHQEAQYF. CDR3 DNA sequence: TGTGCCAGCAGCTTATCAGGACACCAAGAGGCCCAGTACTTT. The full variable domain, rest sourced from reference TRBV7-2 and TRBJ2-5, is GAGVSQSPSNKVTEKGKDVELRCDPISGHTALYWYRQSLGQGLEFLIYFQGNSAPDKSGLPSDRFSAERTGGSVSTLTIQRTQQEDSAVYLCASSLSGHQEAQYFGPGTRLLVL.

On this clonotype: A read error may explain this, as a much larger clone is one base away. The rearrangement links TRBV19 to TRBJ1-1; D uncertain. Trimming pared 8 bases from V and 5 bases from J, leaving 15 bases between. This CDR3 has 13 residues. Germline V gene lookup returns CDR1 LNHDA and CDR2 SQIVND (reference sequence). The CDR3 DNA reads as TGTGCCAGTGGAACCCAGAGTCGGACTGAAGCTTTCTTT. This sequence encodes CASGTQSRTEAFF.

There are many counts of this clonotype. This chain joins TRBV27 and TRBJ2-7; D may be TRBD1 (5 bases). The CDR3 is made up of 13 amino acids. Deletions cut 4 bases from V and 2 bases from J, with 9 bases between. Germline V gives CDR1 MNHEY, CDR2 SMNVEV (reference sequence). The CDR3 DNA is TGTGCCAGCAGTTGGGGCAGAGCCTACGAGCAGTACTTC. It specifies CASSWGRAYEQYF.

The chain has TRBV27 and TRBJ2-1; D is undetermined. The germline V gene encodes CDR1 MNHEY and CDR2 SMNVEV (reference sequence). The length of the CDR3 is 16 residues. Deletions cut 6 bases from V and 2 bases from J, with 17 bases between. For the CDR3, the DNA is TGTGCCAGCAGCGAAGACCCGCCGAGCCCCTACAATGAGCAGTTCTTC. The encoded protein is CASSEDPPSPYNEQFF.

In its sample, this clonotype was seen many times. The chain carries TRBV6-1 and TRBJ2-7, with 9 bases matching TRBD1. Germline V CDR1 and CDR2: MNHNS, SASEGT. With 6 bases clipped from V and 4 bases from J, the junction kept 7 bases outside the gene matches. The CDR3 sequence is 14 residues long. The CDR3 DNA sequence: TGTGCCAGCAGCCCCGGGACAGGGTCTTACGAGCAGTACTTC. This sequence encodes CASSPGTGSYEQYF.

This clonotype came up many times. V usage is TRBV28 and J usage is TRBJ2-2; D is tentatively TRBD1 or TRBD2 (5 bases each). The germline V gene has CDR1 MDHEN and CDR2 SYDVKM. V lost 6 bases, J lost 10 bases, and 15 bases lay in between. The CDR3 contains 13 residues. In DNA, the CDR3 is TGTGCCAGCAGATCCGGGACCACTACGGAGCTGTTTTTT. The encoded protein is CASRSGTTTELFF.

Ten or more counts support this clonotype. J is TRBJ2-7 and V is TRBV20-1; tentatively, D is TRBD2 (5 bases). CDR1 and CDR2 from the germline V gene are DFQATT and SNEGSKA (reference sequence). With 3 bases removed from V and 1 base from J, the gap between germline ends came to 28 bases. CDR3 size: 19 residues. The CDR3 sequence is CSAREYGLQKGITSYEQYF. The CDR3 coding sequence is TGCAGTGCTAGGGAGTACGGACTCCAGAAAGGGATAACTTCCTACGAGCAGTACTTC.

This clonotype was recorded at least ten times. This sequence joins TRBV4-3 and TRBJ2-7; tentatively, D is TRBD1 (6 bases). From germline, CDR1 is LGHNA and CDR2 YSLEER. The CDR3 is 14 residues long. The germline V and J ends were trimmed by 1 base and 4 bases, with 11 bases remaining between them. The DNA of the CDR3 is TGCGCCAGCAGCCAAGCGCACAGGGAGTACGAGCAGTACTTC. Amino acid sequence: CASSQAHREYEQYF.

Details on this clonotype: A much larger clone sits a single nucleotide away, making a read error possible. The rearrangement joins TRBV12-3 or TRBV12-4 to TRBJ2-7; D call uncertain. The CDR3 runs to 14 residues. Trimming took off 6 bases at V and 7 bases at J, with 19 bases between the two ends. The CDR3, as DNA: TGTGCCAGCAGCTGGGTACTGAGTTACAATGAGCAGTACTTC. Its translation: CASSWVLSYNEQYF.